This entry concerns a single TCR beta chain. The sample is drawn from a study of blood T cell repertoires in COVID-19. Study context: From T cells, B-cell-depleted T cells, or PBMCs came the material, which was cDNA or gDNA.

V was clipped by 1 base and J by 8 bases, with 20 bases between them. The germline V gene encodes CDR1 MGHRA and CDR2 YSYEKL. This CDR3 spans 16 amino acids. Profiling relied on immunoSEQ multiplex PCR, and the TCRdb table lists in-frame clones only, not all of them. The table includes some 39,000 clones, roughly 90% detected once. The chain recombines TRBV4-1 with TRBJ1-2; tentative D call: TRBD1 (6 bases). This TCR came from a human donor in a cohort sampled during active COVID-19. The specimen was peripheral blood. The DNA of the CDR3 is TGCGCCAGCAGCCAAGGAACAGGGATGGAGTTGATAGGCTACACCTTC. Encoded protein: CASSQGTGMELIGYTF.